This TCR beta chain was observed in a study of blood T cell repertoires in COVID-19. Whole-study context: Samples of COVID-19 (acute and convalescent) were obtained from the United States, Italy and Spain. From T cells, B-cell-depleted T cells, or PBMCs came the material, which was cDNA or gDNA.

CDR3 size: 13 residues. V gave up 6 bases and J gave up 10 bases, with 18 bases separating them. Germline V gene sequence: CDR1 LNHDA, CDR2 SQIVND (reference sequence). Seattle cases were enrolled at active infection and followed longitudinally. As handled by the study authors: Estimated nucleated cell counts came from reference gene primer amplification. Clones were read by immunoSEQ multiplex PCR, and TCRdb kept only the in-frame ones, dropping some. The D gene and trimming were derived from the DNA, and the V and J assignments and clone size from that table. The sample yields a few hundred thousand clones, roughly 86% seen once.

The gene calls are TRBV19 and TRBJ1-2; D possibly corresponds to TRBD1 (6 bases). The sequence was obtained from a woman in her forties or fifties with COVID-19, enrolled during active disease. Specimen: peripheral blood. The CDR3 bases are TGTGCCAGTAGCCTGAGGCAGGGGCGAGTCTACACCTTC. This codes for CASSLRQGRVYTF.